These 21 T cell receptor beta chains share one sample of origin, sequenced in a study of Graves' ophthalmopathy and Graves' hyperthyroidism (dated by TCRdb to the late 2010s). TCRdb records Illumina HiSeq 2000 as the sequencer. For repertoire sequencing, TCR beta CDR3 regions were amplified from RNA transcripts. The first round was an RT-PCR using HTBI primers with the Qiagen OneStep RT-PCR kit, and this first round was followed by a second-round multiplex PCR, then size selection and purification. The public reads were reanalyzed by TCRdb: fastp trimming at Q25, MiXCR alignment, in-frame beta chains only. Identical CDR3 protein sequences are pooled into one entry, listed with their most common genes and DNA. A total of some 1.1 million distinct CDR3 sequences appear in this sample, about 40% of them only once. The top ten constitute 8.5% to 14% of the sample. Sequenced material: peripheral blood or thyroid tissue (not recorded which). Source of these receptors: an adult man with Graves' hyperthyroidism.

This clonotype was detected ten times or more. The chain has TRBV9 and TRBJ2-7; D gene unclear. CDR1 and CDR2 (germline): SGDLS, YYNGEE. This CDR3 has 15 residues. V was pared by 0 bases and J by 1 base, with 11 bases between. CDR3 sequence reads: CASSVAGDQSYEQYF. The CDR3 DNA is TGTGCCAGCAGCGTAGCCGGAGACCAATCCTACGAGCAGTACTTC.

This clonotype was observed once. This clone may be a read error of a much larger clone one base away. CDR3 DNA sequence: TGCAGCGTTCGACAGGGGGAGTCTCACGAGCAGTACTTC. The encoded protein is CSVRQGESHEQYF. This chain connects TRBV29-1 to TRBJ2-7, with 9 bases lining up with TRBD1. CDR1 is SQVTM and CDR2 is ANQGSEA in the germline V gene. The ends lost 5 bases at V and 5 bases at J; junction bases unmatched: 7. CDR3 size: 13 residues.

The V and J genes are TRBV20-1 and TRBJ2-5; 8 positions match TRBD2. Germline CDR1 reads DFQATT; CDR2 reads SNEGSKA (reference sequence). After removal of 0 bases from V and 2 bases from J, the junction contained 5 bases not matched to a gene. CDR3 size: 15 residues. In nucleotides, the CDR3 is TGCAGTGCTAGAGATCCGGGAGGGTGGCAAGAGACCCAGTACTTC. Translating gives CSARDPGGWQETQYF.

Ten or more counts support this clonotype. The V call is TRBV24-1, the J call TRBJ1-2; tentatively, D is TRBD1 (5 bases). The CDR3 is 20 residues long. CDR1 and CDR2 from the germline V gene are KGHDR and SFDVKD. V was shortened by 6 bases and J by 4 bases, with 32 bases between the two germline ends. The CDR3 protein is CATSHQGLPGTDRATYGYTF. The CDR3 region has the DNA TGTGCCACCAGTCACCAAGGATTACCCGGGACGGACCGTGCTACCTATGGCTACACCTTC.

The count of this clonotype is one. V and J are TRBV9 and TRBJ2-5; 11 bases fit TRBD1. The junction had 10 bases not matched to a gene; V was cut back by 4 bases and J by 5 bases. The CDR3 covers 16 residues. Per the germline V gene, CDR1 is SGDLS and CDR2 is YYNGEE. CDR3 protein: CASSHASGTGGETQYF. In DNA form, the CDR3 reads TGTGCCAGCAGCCATGCTAGCGGGACAGGGGGTGAGACCCAGTACTTC.

The sample holds many counts of this clonotype. The chain couples TRBV7-8 to TRBJ1-6; 9 nucleotides align to TRBD1. This CDR3 is built from 14 residues. V lost 5 bases to trimming and J lost 9 bases; unmatched junction nucleotides: 5. Germline V gene data show CDR1 as SGHVS and CDR2 as FQNEAQ. CDR3: CASSQGQGSSPLHF. As DNA, the CDR3 is TGTGCCAGCAGCCAGGGACAGGGATCTTCACCCCTCCACTTT.

This chain links TRBV2 with TRBJ1-2, with a weak D call TRBD1 (6 bases). Deletions cut 6 bases from V and 0 bases from J, with 20 bases between. CDR3 length equals 17 residues. Germline CDR1 reads SNHLY; CDR2 reads FYNNEI. The DNA of the CDR3 is TGTGCCAGCAGGGCCTGGGGGGGCGCCTCATCTAACTATGGCTACACCTTC. This gives the protein CASRAWGGASSNYGYTF.

Comment on this clonotype: A single base separates this from a much larger clone, so it may be a read error. The rearrangement uses TRBV20-1 and TRBJ2-2; TRBD2 aligns across 7 bases. This CDR3 comprises 14 residues. Germline V gene data show CDR1 as DFQATT and CDR2 as SNEGSKA (reference sequence). J was trimmed by 5 bases and V by 5 bases; bases with no gene match: 8. In DNA form, the CDR3 reads TGCAGTGCTGGGCCGGCGGGGGTGACCGGGGAGCTGTTTTTT. Its protein is CSAGPAGVTGELFF.

Note on this clonotype: One end of the junction varies from germline; a read error may be responsible. This chain links TRBV10-3 with TRBJ2-2; 11 bases fit TRBD2. The germline V gene encodes CDR1 ENHRY and CDR2 SYGVKD. This CDR3 has 21 residues. In nucleotides, the CDR3 is TGTGCCAGCAGTCACCCTGGGGGGGATCTAGCGGGGGGTTACACTGGCGGGGAGCTGTTTTTT. This sequence encodes CASSHPGGDLAGGYTGGELFF.

The table lists this clonotype with a few counts. Being one base from a much bigger clone, this may be a read error. The genes are TRBV12-3 or TRBV12-4 and TRBJ2-7; no definite D call. CDR3 length: 13 residues. The CDR3 DNA sequence: TGTGCCAGCAGTTACAGCCTGTCCTACAAGCAGTACTTC. The encoded protein is CASSYSLSYKQYF.

V usage is TRBV7-2 and J usage is TRBJ2-2, with a possible D match to TRBD2 (7 bases). Per the germline V gene, CDR1 is SGHTA and CDR2 is FQGNSA. The CDR3 sequence is 14 residues long. Trimming stripped 6 bases from V and 6 bases from J, with 14 bases between. This chain's CDR3 is CASRGGGPAGELFF. In DNA form, the CDR3 reads TGTGCCAGCAGGGGGGGGGGCCCCGCCGGGGAGCTGTTTTTT.

This clonotype was seen at least ten times. The V gene is TRBV5-1, the J gene TRBJ2-7; the D gene is possibly TRBD1 (6 bases). Germline CDR1 is SGHRS and CDR2 is YFSETQ. The CDR3 is made up of 15 amino acids. The germline V and J ends were trimmed by 0 bases and 2 bases, with 12 bases remaining between them. The chain's CDR3 is CASSLGQEPAYEQYF. CDR3 DNA sequence: TGCGCCAGCAGCTTGGGACAGGAGCCCGCCTACGAGCAGTACTTC.

CDR3 sequence reads: CASSLTSGMFEETQYF. CDR3 bases: TGTGCCAGCAGCTTAACTTCGGGAATGTTTGAAGAGACCCAGTACTTC. V is TRBV7-3 and J is TRBJ2-5; D possibly corresponds to TRBD2 (5 bases). CDR3 length equals 16 residues. Germline values: CDR1 SGHTA, CDR2 FQGTGA. The V end lost 0 bases, the J end lost 3 bases, and 14 bases lay between the germline ends.

This clonotype was recorded at least ten times. The genes are TRBV7-7 and TRBJ2-7, with TRBD1 matching 7 bases. This CDR3 spans 16 amino acids. V was clipped by 1 base and J by 6 bases; unmatched bases: 12. Germline CDR1 is SSHAT and CDR2 is FNYEAQ (reference sequence). Here the CDR3 reads CASSLVRTGKGSEQYF. CDR3 nucleotide sequence: TGTGCCAGCAGCTTAGTCCGGACAGGAAAGGGCTCCGAGCAGTACTTC.

This clonotype showed up many times. This rearrangement joins TRBV5-6 to TRBJ2-5, with TRBD1 as a possible D gene (6 bases). Trimming removed 5 bases at V and 4 bases at J, with 12 bases between. The germline V gene has CDR1 SGHDT and CDR2 YYEEEE. The length of the CDR3 is 13 residues. As DNA, the CDR3 is TGTGCCAGCAGACAGGGTTTAGCAGAGACCCAGTACTTC. Amino acids: CASRQGLAETQYF.

As concerns this clonotype: A much larger clone lies one base from this, so it may be a read error. CDR3: CASIPEGHEQYF. The CDR3 region has the DNA TGCGCCAGCATCCCGGAGGGGCACGAGCAGTACTTC. The chain is built from TRBV5-1 and TRBJ2-7, with D maybe TRBD2 (6 bases). The germline V and J ends were trimmed by 6 bases and 5 bases, with 12 bases remaining between them. This CDR3 comprises 12 residues. CDR1 is SGHRS, CDR2 YFSETQ, per germline. Full variable domain (missing parts from reference TRBV5-1 and TRBJ2-7): KAGVTQTPRYLIKTRGQQVTLSCSPISGHRSVSWYQQTPGQGLQFLFEYFSETQRNKGNFPGRFSGRQFSNSRSEMNVSTLELGDSALYLCASIPEGHEQYFGPGTRLTVT.

The rearrangement joins TRBV7-9 to TRBJ2-7, with D unresolved. Looked up from germline, CDR1 is SEHNR and CDR2 is FQNEAQ (reference sequence). V dropped 2 bases and J dropped 4 bases, with 12 bases sitting between them. The CDR3 extends over 14 amino acids. CDR3 protein: CASSLPAVGYEQYF. As DNA, the CDR3 is TGTGCCAGCAGCTTACCGGCAGTGGGGTACGAGCAGTACTTC.

About this clonotype: Being one base from a much bigger clone, this may be a read error. The rearrangement uses TRBV19 and TRBJ2-5; a possible D gene is TRBD1 (6 bases). The ends were cut back, 4 bases at V and 5 bases at J, with 17 bases in the middle. The CDR3 is made up of 15 amino acids. In germline, CDR1 is LNHDA, CDR2 SQIVND (reference sequence). The CDR3 region is CASSTKDSPRETQYF. The CDR3 region has the DNA TGTGCCAGTAGTACGAAGGACAGCCCAAGGGAGACCCAGTACTTC.

The J gene is TRBJ1-2, the V gene TRBV29-1; D possibly corresponds to TRBD1 (6 bases). Germline V gives CDR1 SQVTM, CDR2 ANQGSEA. The V and J ends lost 2 bases and 10 bases respectively, with 17 bases between them. CDR3 size: 13 residues. For the CDR3, the DNA is TGCAGCGTTGAATTAGAGGGAGAGGGGGTCTACACCTTC. As protein: CSVELEGEGVYTF.

This clonotype is a singleton in its sample. The chain links TRBV5-6 to TRBJ1-2; weak D call: TRBD1 (5 bases). Looked up from germline, CDR1 is SGHDT and CDR2 is YYEEEE. Trimming pared 0 bases from V and 12 bases from J, leaving 15 bases between. The CDR3 consists of 13 residues. As DNA, the CDR3 is TGTGCCAGCAGCTTGGGGGGGTCGTGGGGCAACACCTTC. Translated, it gives CASSLGGSWGNTF.

The sample holds one count of this clonotype. The V call is TRBV20-1, the J call TRBJ2-2; D unclear. Germline assignment: CDR1 DFQATT and CDR2 SNEGSKA (reference sequence). The CDR3 has 15 residues. The V end lost 6 bases, the J end lost 1 base, and 15 bases lay between the germline ends. CDR3 amino acids: CSATRQAGNTGELFF. DNA for the CDR3: TGCAGTGCCACCCGTCAGGCAGGGAACACCGGGGAGCTGTTTTTT.